This TCR beta chain was sequenced for a study of identical twins. Regarding the study as a whole: Because invariant MAIT and iNKT cells could be present, zero-insertion analyses could be partly confounded.

The CDR3 consists of 12 residues. V lost 6 bases to trimming and J lost 5 bases, with 8 bases between them. The germline CDR1 and CDR2 sequences are SGHTA and FQGNSA. With regard to this clonotype: Its target is not known.

TCRdb redid the calling of the 5' RACE reads with MiXCR, one entry per CDR3 protein. The table records around 530,000 distinct CDR3 sequences, over 12% of them present only once. The same sample was also studied in work on yellow fever vaccine responses in identical twins.

The sequenced sample was CD4+ T cells sorted from blood. This TCR was sampled from a woman younger than 35 in good health. The chain uses TRBV7-2 and TRBJ2-1; D is uncertain. The chain's CDR3 is CASSLQHNEQFF. The CDR3 region has the DNA TGTGCCAGCAGTTTACAACACAATGAGCAGTTCTTC.